This is a list of T cell receptor beta chains from one sample in a study of blood T cell repertoires in COVID-19. Clones were sequenced by immunoSEQ multiplex PCR, and TCRdb holds only the in-frame ones, with some missing. In the table there are tens of thousands of clones, 75% to 90% of which are singletons. The sequencing sample was made of peripheral blood. These receptors were collected from a human donor in a cohort sampled during active COVID-19. Both conserved end residues are part of each CDR3. A D gene is named only where the DNA matches it firmly. For some rows the clone size is stated as once, few or many, or as a class when expanded; others skip it.

>TRBV7-9|NA|TRBD1|14|TRBJ1-6
TGTGCCAGCAGCGCGGACAGGGGAGAATTGACCCTCCACTTT
CASSADRGELTLHF
>TRBV29-1|NA|NA|18|TRBJ2-1
TGCAGCGTTGAAGAGGGTTGGACTAGGGGGATAGTATCGAATGAGCAGTTCTTC
CSVEEGWTRGIVSNEQFF
>TRBV5-6|NA|TRBD1|15|TRBJ2-1
TGTGCCAGCAGCTTGGTGGGACAGGGGTCCAATGAGCAGTTCTTC
CASSLVGQGSNEQFF
>TRBV30|NA|NA|11|TRBJ2-7
TGTGCCTGGAAAAGAGCCAACGAGCAGTACTTC
CAWKRANEQYF
>TRBV18|NA|NA|16|TRBJ1-1
TGTGCCAGCTCACCACGAGGTCCAGGGTTGGGCACTGAAGCTTTCTTT
CASSPRGPGLGTEAFF
>TRBV6-5|NA|NA|14|TRBJ1-3
TGTGCCAGCAGTCTTACGAGCTCTGGAAACACCATATATTTT
CASSLTSSGNTIYF
>TRBV19|NA|NA|15|TRBJ1-5
TGTGCCAGTAGTACCCTATTCTATAGCAATCAGCCCCAGCATTTT
CASSTLFYSNQPQHF
>TRBV18|few|NA|14|TRBJ2-7
TGTGCCAGCTCACCGGACAGGGAGGGCTACGAGCAGTACTTC
CASSPDREGYEQYF
>TRBV11-2|NA|TRBD2|17|TRBJ2-1
TGTGCCAGCAGCTTAACTAGCGGGGGCCCGATGGGGGATGAGCAGTTCTTC
CASSLTSGGPMGDEQFF
>TRBV27|NA|TRBD1|14|TRBJ2-5
TGTGCCATTGGGGACAGGGGAATGGGGGAGACCCAGTACTTC
CAIGDRGMGETQYF
>TRBV7-2|NA|TRBD2|18|TRBJ2-6
TGTGCCAGCAGCCCCCGGACTAGCGGCCCCTCTGGGGCCAACGTCCTGACTTTC
CASSPRTSGPSGANVLTF
>TRBV28|NA|NA|16|TRBJ2-5
TGTGCCAGCAGTGCGACGGACAGACTTTCCCAAGAGACCCAGTACTTC
CASSATDRLSQETQYF
>TRBV4-1|NA|NA|14|TRBJ1-5
TGCGCCAGCAGCCAAGGACAGGTGACGGAGCCCCAGCATTTT
CASSQGQVTEPQHF
>TRBV19|NA|TRBD1|15|TRBJ2-2
TGTGCCAGTAGTACGACAGGGGGAATCTCCGGGGAGCTGTTTTTT
CASSTTGGISGELFF
>TRBV27|NA|NA|16|TRBJ2-7
TGTGCCAGCAGTTTGGTTAGCGGAGACCTCTTCTACGAGCAGTACTTC
CASSLVSGDLFYEQYF
>TRBV24-1|NA|NA|15|TRBJ2-1
TGTGCCACCAGTGATTCTCGCGGGACGGGGATTGAGCAGTTCTTC
CATSDSRGTGIEQFF
>TRBV6-6|NA|TRBD2|12|TRBJ2-7
TGTGCCAGCCGGGACTACTCCTACGAGCAGTACTTC
CASRDYSYEQYF
>TRBV7-6|NA|NA|15|TRBJ2-6
TGTGCCAGCAGCTTAGACATCTCTGGGGCCAACGTCCTGACTTTC
CASSLDISGANVLTF
>TRBV7-6|NA|TRBD2|18|TRBJ2-3
TGTGCCAGCAGCTTAACGGCGGGACTAGCGGAGCGCACAGATACGCAGTATTTT
CASSLTAGLAERTDTQYF
>TRBV28|NA|NA|12|TRBJ1-2
TGTGCCAGCGGAGGGGTACCCTATGGCTACACCTTC
CASGGVPYGYTF
>TRBV2|once|TRBD2|15|TRBJ2-3
TGTGCCAGCAGGTCCGGACTAGCGGGCACAGATACGCAGTATTTT
CASRSGLAGTDTQYF
>TRBV9|NA|NA|17|TRBJ1-3
TGTGCCAGCAGCGTAGCTCCCCTACCCCGATCCGGAAACACCATATATTTT
CASSVAPLPRSGNTIYF
>TRBV9|NA|NA|14|TRBJ2-7
TGTGCCAGCAGCGTAGGTCCCGACAGCTACGAGCAGTACTTC
CASSVGPDSYEQYF
>TRBV5-1|NA|NA|14|TRBJ1-6
TGCGCCAGCAGCCCAGTAGGGGGTAATTCACCCCTCCACTTT
CASSPVGGNSPLHF
>TRBV25-1|NA|TRBD2|16|TRBJ2-1
TGTGCCAGCAGTGACTTAGCGGGGGCCTCCTACAATGAGCAGTTCTTC
CASSDLAGASYNEQFF
>TRBV28|NA|TRBD1|14|TRBJ1-2
TGTGCCAGCAGTCTTCAGGGACAGTCCTATGGCTACACCTTC
CASSLQGQSYGYTF
>TRBV4-1|NA|NA|14|TRBJ2-7
TGCGCCAGCAGCCAAGTTGGCAGTCACTACGAGCAGTACTTC
CASSQVGSHYEQYF
>TRBV11-2|NA|TRBD1|18|TRBJ1-1
TGTGCCAGCAGCCATATCTTTTCCAGGGGGTTGATGAACACTGAAGCTTTCTTT
CASSHIFSRGLMNTEAFF
>TRBV19|NA|NA|12|TRBJ1-5
TGTGCCAGTAGTCCGGGGAAGGGGCCCCAGCATTTT
CASSPGKGPQHF
>TRBV6-5|NA|TRBD2|15|TRBJ2-5
TGTGCCAGCAGGGGGGGACTAGCCATGGAAGAGACCCAGTACTTC
CASRGGLAMEETQYF
>TRBV7-3|NA|NA|13|TRBJ1-1
TGTGCCAGCAGCCCAAGCTCGGGAGACGGGGCTTTCTTT
CASSPSSGDGAFF
>TRBV5-6|few|NA|14|TRBJ1-1
TGTGCCAGCAGCTTGTGGGGGCTGAACACTGAAGCTTTCTTT
CASSLWGLNTEAFF
>TRBV7-3|few|TRBD1|16|TRBJ2-2
TGTGCCAGCAGCTCGACAGGGACCGAGAACACCGGGGAGCTGTTTTTT
CASSSTGTENTGELFF
>TRBV5-1|NA|NA|14|TRBJ1-3
TGCGCCAGCAGCTTGTACCCAGGGGGAAACACCATATATTTT
CASSLYPGGNTIYF
>TRBV7-6|NA|TRBD1|18|TRBJ1-2
TGTGCCAGCAGCTCAACTGCCCTATCCCGCGGGACAGGAGATGGCTACACCTTC
CASSSTALSRGTGDGYTF